This is a list of T cell receptor beta chains from one sample in a study of blood T cell repertoires in COVID-19. Only in-frame clones appear in the TCRdb table, and some are missing; sequencing was by immunoSEQ multiplex PCR. The table lists about 250,000 clones, about 88% of them singletons. Material for sequencing was PBMCs or T cells enriched from blood (not recorded which). The receptors originated from a woman aged 45-60 years who had recovered from COVID-19. Each CDR3 is given with its conserved first and last residue. D genes are given only for firm matches. Rows give clone size only sometimes, using once, few, many, or a class for an expanded clone.

J: TRBJ1-3
D: TRBD1
V: TRBV5-4
size: once
DNA: TGTGCCAGCACTTCCGGGACAGACTCTGGAAACACCATATATTTT
CDR3: CASTSGTDSGNTIYF

J: TRBJ1-2
D: TRBD1
V: TRBV18
size: -
DNA: TGTGCCAGCTCACCGATTGGACAGGGAGCTGGCTACACCTTC
CDR3: CASSPIGQGAGYTF

J: TRBJ2-3
D: TRBD2
V: TRBV29-1
size: -
DNA: TGCAGCGTTGGAAGGTGGACTAGCTCTAGCACAGATACGCAGTATTTT
CDR3: CSVGRWTSSSTDTQYF

J: TRBJ2-7
D: -
V: TRBV27
size: -
DNA: TGTGCCAGCAGTGTGGGACAAGCCTACGAGCAGTACTTC
CDR3: CASSVGQAYEQYF

J: TRBJ2-6
D: -
V: TRBV6-1
size: -
DNA: TGTGCCAGCAGTGCCTTTAGCGGCATTGGGGCCAACGTCCTGACTTTC
CDR3: CASSAFSGIGANVLTF

J: TRBJ2-3
D: -
V: TRBV28
size: -
DNA: TGTGCCAGCAGTGTCTACAGGGGCACAGATACGCAGTATTTT
CDR3: CASSVYRGTDTQYF

J: TRBJ1-5
D: -
V: TRBV5-1
size: once
DNA: TGCGCCAGCAGCCTGGGTGAGGGGCCCCAGCATTTT
CDR3: CASSLGEGPQHF

J: TRBJ1-1
D: -
V: TRBV11-2
size: -
DNA: TGTGCCAGCAGCGCGCTCCGGGAAACTGAAGCTTTCTTT
CDR3: CASSALRETEAFF

J: TRBJ1-2
D: TRBD1
V: TRBV6-2/TRBV6-3
size: -
DNA: TGTGCCAGCAGTTACCTCGGACAGGGGGAAGGCTACACCTTC
CDR3: CASSYLGQGEGYTF

J: TRBJ2-4
D: TRBD1
V: TRBV2
size: -
DNA: TGTGCCAGCAGACGGGACAGGCTCGAAAACATTCAGTACTTC
CDR3: CASRRDRLENIQYF

J: TRBJ2-1
D: TRBD2
V: TRBV5-1
size: -
DNA: TGCGCCAGCAGCTTGGGTCCTAGCGGGAGATATAATGAGCAGTTCTTC
CDR3: CASSLGPSGRYNEQFF

J: TRBJ2-1
D: TRBD2
V: TRBV7-8
size: -
DNA: TGTGCCAGCAGCTTTGGGCTAGCGGGGCAAAATGAGCAGTTCTTC
CDR3: CASSFGLAGQNEQFF

J: TRBJ2-3
D: TRBD1
V: TRBV28
size: -
DNA: TGTGCCAGCAGGGGACAGGTGAGAGATACGCAGTATTTT
CDR3: CASRGQVRDTQYF

J: TRBJ1-5
D: TRBD1
V: TRBV19
size: -
DNA: TGTGCCAGTAGTATCGGACAGGGGGCCGTTCAGCCCCAGCATTTT
CDR3: CASSIGQGAVQPQHF

J: TRBJ2-1
D: -
V: TRBV7-2
size: -
DNA: TGTGCCAGCAGCTTTACAGGGTCGGGTGAGCAGTTCTTC
CDR3: CASSFTGSGEQFF

J: TRBJ1-1
D: -
V: TRBV3-1/TRBV3-2
size: once
DNA: TGTGCCAGCAGCCAATCAATCCCTGGACGGGGGGCTTTCTTT
CDR3: CASSQSIPGRGAFF

J: TRBJ1-1
D: -
V: TRBV3-1/TRBV3-2
size: -
DNA: TGTGCCAGCAGCGCAGGGTTTATGAACACTGAAGCTTTCTTT
CDR3: CASSAGFMNTEAFF

J: TRBJ1-1
D: -
V: TRBV2
size: -
DNA: TGTGCCAGCAGGAGGGTTCTGACACCTGAAGCTTTCTTT
CDR3: CASRRVLTPEAFF

J: TRBJ2-4
D: TRBD2
V: TRBV10-2
size: -
DNA: TGCGCCAGCAGCACACCTTATACCGGGACTAGCGGGAGGGTGTCCAAAAACATTCAGTACTTC
CDR3: CASSTPYTGTSGRVSKNIQYF

J: TRBJ1-6
D: -
V: TRBV28
size: -
DNA: TGTGCCAGCAGGGACTGGGCAGCTACTTATAATTCACCCCTCCACTTT
CDR3: CASRDWAATYNSPLHF

J: TRBJ2-1
D: TRBD2
V: TRBV19
size: -
DNA: TGTGCCAGTAGACCGACTAGCGGGAGTCGCAATGAGCAGTTCTTC
CDR3: CASRPTSGSRNEQFF

J: TRBJ2-5
D: -
V: TRBV3-1/TRBV3-2
size: -
DNA: TGTGCCAGCAGCCAGTTAGTAGAGACCCAGTACTTC
CDR3: CASSQLVETQYF

J: TRBJ1-6
D: -
V: TRBV14
size: -
DNA: TGTGCCAGCAGCCCAAGCGTAGGTGTTAATTCACCCCTCCACTTT
CDR3: CASSPSVGVNSPLHF

J: TRBJ2-1
D: -
V: TRBV12-5
size: -
DNA: TGTGCTAGTGGTTTGTTATCCCTCCAAAAGGGGTGCTATGAGCAGTTCTTC
CDR3: CASGLLSLQKGCYEQFF

J: TRBJ1-6
D: TRBD1
V: TRBV23-1
size: -
DNA: TGCGCCAGCAGACAATTGAAACGACCCGGGACAGAGATTAGTTCACCCCTCCACTTT
CDR3: CASRQLKRPGTEISSPLHF

J: TRBJ2-4
D: -
V: TRBV19
size: once
DNA: TGTGCCAGTACAAATAAAAACATTCAGTACTTC
CDR3: CASTNKNIQYF

J: TRBJ2-2
D: TRBD1
V: TRBV5-6
size: -
DNA: TGTGCCAGCAGCTTTAAGACAGGGGCTTGGTCCGGGGAGCTGTTTTTT
CDR3: CASSFKTGAWSGELFF

J: TRBJ1-2
D: -
V: TRBV19
size: -
DNA: TGTGCCAGTAGTGCCGGAGATGCTAACTATGGCTACACCTTC
CDR3: CASSAGDANYGYTF

J: TRBJ2-3
D: TRBD2
V: TRBV2
size: -
DNA: TGTGCCAGCAGTGAAGCCAGGCTAGCGGGTAGGACAGATACGCAGTATTTT
CDR3: CASSEARLAGRTDTQYF

J: TRBJ1-2
D: -
V: TRBV27
size: -
DNA: TGTGCCAGCAGGGTCAACGAGGGCAGGACTGCTGGCTACACCTTC
CDR3: CASRVNEGRTAGYTF

J: TRBJ1-1
D: -
V: TRBV11-2
size: once
DNA: TGTGCCAGCAGCTCACTCAGGGGGAACACTGAAGCTTTCTTT
CDR3: CASSSLRGNTEAFF

J: TRBJ1-2
D: TRBD1
V: TRBV28
size: -
DNA: TGTGCCAGCAGTTCCCCCGGGACAGGGGGCGAGTATGGCTACACCTTC
CDR3: CASSSPGTGGEYGYTF

J: TRBJ1-2
D: TRBD1
V: TRBV9
size: -
DNA: TGTGCCAGCAGCGTAGGGACAGGGTGGTATGGCTACACCTTC
CDR3: CASSVGTGWYGYTF

J: TRBJ1-1
D: -
V: TRBV5-4
size: -
DNA: TGTGCCAGCAGCTTGGGTGGGGCCCCTGAAGCTTTCTTT
CDR3: CASSLGGAPEAFF

J: TRBJ2-1
D: TRBD2
V: TRBV23-1
size: -
DNA: TGCGCCAGCAGTCAATCCGGGACTAGCGGGAAAGGGGATGAGCAGTTCTTC
CDR3: CASSQSGTSGKGDEQFF

J: TRBJ2-5
D: -
V: TRBV6-2/TRBV6-3
size: -
DNA: TGTGCCAGCAGTTACGACAGGCGCCAAGAGACCCAGTACTTC
CDR3: CASSYDRRQETQYF

J: TRBJ1-4
D: -
V: TRBV9
size: once
DNA: TGTGCCAGCAGCGCCGGGGACACGGGTAATAATGAAAAACTGTTTTTT
CDR3: CASSAGDTGNNEKLFF

J: TRBJ1-5
D: TRBD1
V: TRBV28
size: -
DNA: TGTGCCAGTCAGACAGGGGGAGATCAGCCCCAGCATTTT
CDR3: CASQTGGDQPQHF

J: TRBJ2-2
D: TRBD1
V: TRBV27
size: -
DNA: TGTGCCAGCAGTTTATCGGACAGGGGCGGGCTGTTTTTT
CDR3: CASSLSDRGGLFF

J: TRBJ1-5
D: -
V: TRBV30
size: -
DNA: TGTGCCTGGAGCAGGCAGGGCAATCAGCCCCAGCATTTT
CDR3: CAWSRQGNQPQHF

J: TRBJ1-1
D: -
V: TRBV4-1
size: -
DNA: TGCGCCAGCAGCCAAGATCAAGACATAAGAGCTTTCTTT
CDR3: CASSQDQDIRAFF

J: TRBJ1-2
D: TRBD1
V: TRBV4-1
size: -
DNA: TGCGCCAGCAGCCAAGAGCGTGGGACAGCGGGCGGCTACACCTTC
CDR3: CASSQERGTAGGYTF

J: TRBJ1-1
D: -
V: TRBV7-8
size: -
DNA: TGTGCCAGCAGCCTCCCCGGCGGAAACACTGAAGCTTTCTTT
CDR3: CASSLPGGNTEAFF

J: TRBJ2-5
D: -
V: TRBV11-2
size: -
DNA: TGTGCCAGCAGCTTAAGAGGGACTTTGGGGGTAGAGACCCAGTACTTC
CDR3: CASSLRGTLGVETQYF

J: TRBJ2-1
D: -
V: TRBV11-2
size: -
DNA: TGTGCCAGCAGCTTGAGCTCCTACAATGAGCAGTTCTTC
CDR3: CASSLSSYNEQFF

J: TRBJ2-4
D: TRBD1
V: TRBV25-1
size: -
DNA: TGTGCCAGCAGTGCGGACAGGGGATCTGGGGACATTCAGTACTTC
CDR3: CASSADRGSGDIQYF

J: TRBJ2-7
D: TRBD2
V: TRBV4-2
size: -
DNA: TGTGCCAGCAGCCAAGTTGGACTAGGTGAGCAGTACTTC
CDR3: CASSQVGLGEQYF

J: TRBJ2-1
D: TRBD2
V: TRBV7-2
size: -
DNA: TGTGCCAGCAGCCCTAGCGGGAGTCGGGAGCAGTTCTTC
CDR3: CASSPSGSREQFF

J: TRBJ2-1
D: TRBD2
V: TRBV5-8
size: few
DNA: TGTGCCAGCAGCTTGAGACTAGCGGGAGTTACCTCCTACAATGAGCAGTTCTTC
CDR3: CASSLRLAGVTSYNEQFF

J: TRBJ2-7
D: -
V: TRBV5-1
size: -
DNA: TGCGCCAGCAGCTTCGCGGGCTACGAGCAGTACTTC
CDR3: CASSFAGYEQYF

J: TRBJ2-5
D: TRBD1
V: TRBV7-9
size: -
DNA: TGTGCCAGCAGCTTAGACTTATTAGGCGCAGGGGGAGAGACCCAGTACTTC
CDR3: CASSLDLLGAGGETQYF

J: TRBJ2-7
D: TRBD2
V: TRBV28
size: -
DNA: TGTGCCAGCACCCTGGGGGGGACGAGGGAGCAGTACTTC
CDR3: CASTLGGTREQYF

J: TRBJ2-7
D: TRBD2
V: TRBV11-3
size: -
DNA: TGTGCCAGCAGCTTAGGCGGGAGCGGCTCCTACGAGCAGTACTTC
CDR3: CASSLGGSGSYEQYF

J: TRBJ2-1
D: TRBD2
V: TRBV7-2
size: -
DNA: TGTGCCAGCAGCTTTCAGTCTAGCGGGAGGGGTGAGCAGTTCTTC
CDR3: CASSFQSSGRGEQFF

J: TRBJ2-1
D: TRBD2
V: TRBV4-1
size: -
DNA: TGCGCCAGCAGCCTTGGACTAGCGGCCAGGGGGAATGAGCAGTTCTTC
CDR3: CASSLGLAARGNEQFF

J: TRBJ2-1
D: TRBD2
V: TRBV7-7
size: -
DNA: TGTGCTAGCAGCTTAGATCCTAGCGGGAGTGGAGATGAGCAGTTCTTC
CDR3: CASSLDPSGSGDEQFF

J: TRBJ1-2
D: -
V: TRBV14
size: -
DNA: TGTGCCAGCAGCCAACCCAACGGAGGATATGGTGGCTACACCTTC
CDR3: CASSQPNGGYGGYTF

J: TRBJ2-7
D: -
V: TRBV5-1
size: -
DNA: TGCGCCAGCAGCGGCGGGGGCCCCTCCTACGAGCAGTACTTC
CDR3: CASSGGGPSYEQYF

J: TRBJ2-7
D: TRBD2
V: TRBV4-3
size: -
DNA: TGCGCCAGCAGCCAAGGTCCTAGCGGGAGTTCCTACGAGCAGTACTTC
CDR3: CASSQGPSGSSYEQYF

J: TRBJ1-5
D: -
V: TRBV19
size: -
DNA: TGTGCCAGTAGTAACTTAAGCGGACGGACTTCGGCCCAGCCCCAGCATTTT
CDR3: CASSNLSGRTSAQPQHF